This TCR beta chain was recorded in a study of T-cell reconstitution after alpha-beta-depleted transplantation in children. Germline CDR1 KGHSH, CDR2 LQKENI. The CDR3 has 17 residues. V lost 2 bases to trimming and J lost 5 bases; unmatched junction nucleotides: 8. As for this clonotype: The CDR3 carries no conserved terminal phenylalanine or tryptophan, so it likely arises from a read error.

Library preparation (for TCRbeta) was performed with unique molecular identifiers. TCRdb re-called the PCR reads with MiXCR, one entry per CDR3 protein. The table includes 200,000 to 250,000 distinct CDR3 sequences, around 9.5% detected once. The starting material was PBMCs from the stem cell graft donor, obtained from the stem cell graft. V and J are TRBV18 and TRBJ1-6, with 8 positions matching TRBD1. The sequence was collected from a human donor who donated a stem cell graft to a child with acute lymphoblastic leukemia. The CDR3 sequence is CASSPGQGFGDNSPLHL. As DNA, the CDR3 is TGTGCCAGCTCACCAGGACAGGGTTTCGGAGATAATTCACCCCTCCACCTT.